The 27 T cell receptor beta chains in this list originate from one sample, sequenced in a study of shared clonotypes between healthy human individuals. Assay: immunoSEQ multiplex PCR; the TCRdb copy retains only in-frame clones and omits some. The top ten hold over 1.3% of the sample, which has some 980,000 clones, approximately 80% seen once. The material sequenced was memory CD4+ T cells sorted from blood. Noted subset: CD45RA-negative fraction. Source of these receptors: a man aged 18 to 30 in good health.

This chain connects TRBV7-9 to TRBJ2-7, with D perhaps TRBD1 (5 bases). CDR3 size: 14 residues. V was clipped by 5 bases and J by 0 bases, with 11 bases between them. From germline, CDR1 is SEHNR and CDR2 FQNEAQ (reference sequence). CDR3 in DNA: TGTGCCAGCAGCCCCCGACAGAGCTCCTACGAGCAGTACTTC. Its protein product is CASSPRQSSYEQYF.

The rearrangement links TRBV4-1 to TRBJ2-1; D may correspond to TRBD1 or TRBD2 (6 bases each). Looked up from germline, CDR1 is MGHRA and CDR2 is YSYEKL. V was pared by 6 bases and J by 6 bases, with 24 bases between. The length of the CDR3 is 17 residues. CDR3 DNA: TGCGCCAGCAGACAACCCGGGACTTCACCCAGGGGCAATGAGCAGTTCTTC. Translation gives CASRQPGTSPRGNEQFF.

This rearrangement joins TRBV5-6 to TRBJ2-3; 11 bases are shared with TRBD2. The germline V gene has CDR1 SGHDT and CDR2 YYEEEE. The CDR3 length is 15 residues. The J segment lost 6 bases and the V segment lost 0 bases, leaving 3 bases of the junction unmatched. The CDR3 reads CASSLGLAGRDTQYF. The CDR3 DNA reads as TGTGCCAGCAGCTTGGGACTAGCGGGGAGGGATACGCAGTATTTT.

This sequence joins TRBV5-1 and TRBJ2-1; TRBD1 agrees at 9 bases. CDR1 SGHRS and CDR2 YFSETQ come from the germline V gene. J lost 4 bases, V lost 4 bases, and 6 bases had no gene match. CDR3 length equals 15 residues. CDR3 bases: TGCGCCAGCAGCGTGACAGGGGGGATTTACAATGAGCAGTTCTTC. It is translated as CASSVTGGIYNEQFF.

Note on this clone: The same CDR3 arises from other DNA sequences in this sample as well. CDR3 in amino acids: CASSSGQGDEKLFF. CDR3 sequence (DNA): TGCGCCAGCAGCTCTGGACAGGGTGATGAAAAACTGTTTTTT. This rearrangement joins TRBV5-1 to TRBJ1-4; 8 nucleotides match TRBD1. There are 14 residues in the CDR3. Germline V gene data show CDR1 as SGHRS and CDR2 as YFSETQ. The J segment lost 6 bases and the V segment lost 3 bases, leaving 4 bases of the junction unmatched.

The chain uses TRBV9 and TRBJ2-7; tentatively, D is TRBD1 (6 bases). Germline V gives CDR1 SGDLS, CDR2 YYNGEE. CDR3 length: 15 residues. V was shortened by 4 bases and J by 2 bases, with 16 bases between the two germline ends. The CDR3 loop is CASSPTGNSPYEQYF. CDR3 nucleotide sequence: TGTGCCAGCAGCCCTACAGGGAACTCTCCCTACGAGCAGTACTTC.

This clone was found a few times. In nucleotides, the CDR3 is TGTGCCAGCAGCCCGCTGTCCGGCCGTTGGGGCTATGGCTACACCTTC. This encodes CASSPLSGRWGYGYTF. The chain joins TRBV11-2 to TRBJ1-2, with D hard to call. The CDR3 spans 16 residues. V was pared by 5 bases and J by 4 bases, with 20 bases between. Germline V lookup: CDR1 SGHAT, CDR2 FQNNGV.

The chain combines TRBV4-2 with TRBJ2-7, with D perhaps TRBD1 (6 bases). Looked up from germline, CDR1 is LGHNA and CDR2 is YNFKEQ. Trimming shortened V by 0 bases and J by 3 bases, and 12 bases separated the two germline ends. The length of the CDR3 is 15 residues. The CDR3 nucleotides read TGTGCCAGCAGCCAAGATCGGGACACCTTCTACGAGCAGTACTTC. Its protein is CASSQDRDTFYEQYF.

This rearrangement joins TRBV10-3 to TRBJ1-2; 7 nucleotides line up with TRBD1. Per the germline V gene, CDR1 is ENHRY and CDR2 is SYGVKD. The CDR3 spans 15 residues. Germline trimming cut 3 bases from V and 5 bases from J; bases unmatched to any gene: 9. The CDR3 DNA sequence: TGTGCCATCAGTGACGCCCGCGACAGGGCTTATGGCTACACCTTC. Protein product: CAISDARDRAYGYTF.

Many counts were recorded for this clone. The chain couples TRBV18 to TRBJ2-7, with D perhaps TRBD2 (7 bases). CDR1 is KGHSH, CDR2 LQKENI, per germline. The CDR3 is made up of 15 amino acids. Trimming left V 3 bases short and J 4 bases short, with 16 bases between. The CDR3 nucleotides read TGTGCCAGCTCACCCGACGCCAGGGGAGGGTACGAGCAGTACTTC. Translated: CASSPDARGGYEQYF.

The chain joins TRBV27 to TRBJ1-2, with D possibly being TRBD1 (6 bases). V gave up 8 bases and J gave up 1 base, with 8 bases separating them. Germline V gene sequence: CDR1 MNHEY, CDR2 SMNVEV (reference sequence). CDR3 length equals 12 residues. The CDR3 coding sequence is TGTGCCAGCCGGACAGTTAACTATGGCTACACCTTC. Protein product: CASRTVNYGYTF.

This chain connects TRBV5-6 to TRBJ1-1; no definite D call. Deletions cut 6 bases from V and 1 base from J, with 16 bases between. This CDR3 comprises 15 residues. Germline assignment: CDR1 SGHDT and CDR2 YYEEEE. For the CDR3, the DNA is TGTGCCAGCACCTCGCGGAGACTTACGAACACTGAAGCTTTCTTT. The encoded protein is CASTSRRLTNTEAFF. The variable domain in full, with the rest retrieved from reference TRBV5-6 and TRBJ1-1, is DAGVTQSPTHLIKTRGQQVTLRCSPKSGHDTVSWYQQALGQGPQFIFQYYEEEERQRGNFPDRFSGHQFPNYSSELNVNALLLGDSALYLCASTSRRLTNTEAFFGQGTRLTVV.

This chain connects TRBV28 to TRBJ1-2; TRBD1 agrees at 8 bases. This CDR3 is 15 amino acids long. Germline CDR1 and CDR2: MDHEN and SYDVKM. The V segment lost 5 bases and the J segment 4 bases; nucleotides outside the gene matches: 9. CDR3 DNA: TGTGCCAGCAGTAGAGGGACAGGCTCCCTCTATGGCTACACCTTC. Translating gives CASSRGTGSLYGYTF.

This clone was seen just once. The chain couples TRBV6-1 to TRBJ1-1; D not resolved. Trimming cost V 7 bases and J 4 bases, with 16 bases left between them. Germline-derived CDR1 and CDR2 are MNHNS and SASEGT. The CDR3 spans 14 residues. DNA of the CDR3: TGTGCCAGCACCAATTTCAGGTTCGGCACTGAAGCTTTCTTT. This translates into CASTNFRFGTEAFF.

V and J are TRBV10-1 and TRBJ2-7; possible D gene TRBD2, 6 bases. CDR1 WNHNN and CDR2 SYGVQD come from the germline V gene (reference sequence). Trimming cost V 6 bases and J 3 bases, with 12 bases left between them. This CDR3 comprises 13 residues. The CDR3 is CASSRTTGYEQYF. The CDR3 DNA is TGCGCCAGCAGCAGGACTACAGGCTACGAGCAGTACTTC.

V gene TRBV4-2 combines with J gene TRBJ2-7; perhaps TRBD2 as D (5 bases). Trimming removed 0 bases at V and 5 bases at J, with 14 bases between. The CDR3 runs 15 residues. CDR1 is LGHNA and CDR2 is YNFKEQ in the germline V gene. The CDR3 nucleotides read TGTGCCAGCAGCCAAGAGGAGAGCCCGCGGGACGAGCAGTACTTC. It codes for CASSQEESPRDEQYF.

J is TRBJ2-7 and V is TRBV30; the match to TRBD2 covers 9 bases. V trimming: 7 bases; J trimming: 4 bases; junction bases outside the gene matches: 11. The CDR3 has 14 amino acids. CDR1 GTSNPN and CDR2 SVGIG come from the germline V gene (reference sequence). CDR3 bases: TGTGCCTTAGATTCGCGGGAGGGTTCATACGAGCAGTACTTC. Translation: CALDSREGSYEQYF.

CDR3: CAISEASGASNEQFF. CDR3 nucleotides: TGTGCCATCAGTGAGGCTAGCGGGGCCTCCAATGAGCAGTTCTTC. J is TRBJ2-1 and V is TRBV10-3, with 9 bases identical to TRBD2. This CDR3 region has 15 residues. The germline V gene encodes CDR1 ENHRY and CDR2 SYGVKD. Trimming took 2 bases from V and 6 from J; bases not matched to a gene: 5.

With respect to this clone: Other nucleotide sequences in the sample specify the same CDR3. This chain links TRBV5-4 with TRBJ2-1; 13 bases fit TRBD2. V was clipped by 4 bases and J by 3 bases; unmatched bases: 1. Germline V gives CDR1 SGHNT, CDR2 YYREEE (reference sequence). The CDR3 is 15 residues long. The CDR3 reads CASSRTSGSYNEQFF. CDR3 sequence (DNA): TGTGCCAGCAGCCGGACTAGCGGGAGCTACAATGAGCAGTTCTTC.

CDR3 in amino acids: CASSVQGSNYGYTF. DNA for the CDR3: TGTGCCAGCAGTGTTCAGGGCTCTAACTATGGCTACACCTTC. This chain uses TRBV2 with TRBJ1-2, with a possible D match to TRBD1 (5 bases). The CDR3 length is 14 residues. From germline, CDR1 is SNHLY and CDR2 FYNNEI. Trimming shortened V by 4 bases and J by 0 bases, and 9 bases separated the two germline ends.

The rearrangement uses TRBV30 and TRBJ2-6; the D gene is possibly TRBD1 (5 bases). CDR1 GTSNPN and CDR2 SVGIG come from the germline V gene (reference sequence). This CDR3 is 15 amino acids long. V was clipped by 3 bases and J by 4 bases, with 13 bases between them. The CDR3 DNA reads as TGTGCCTGGAGACAGGTTCTTCGGGGGGCCAACGTCCTGACTTTC. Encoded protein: CAWRQVLRGANVLTF.

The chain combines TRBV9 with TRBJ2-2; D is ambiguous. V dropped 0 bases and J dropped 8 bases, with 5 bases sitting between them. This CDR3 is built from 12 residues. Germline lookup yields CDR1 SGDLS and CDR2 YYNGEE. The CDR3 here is CASSVVVGELFF. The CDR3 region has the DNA TGTGCCAGCAGCGTAGTAGTGGGGGAGCTGTTTTTT.

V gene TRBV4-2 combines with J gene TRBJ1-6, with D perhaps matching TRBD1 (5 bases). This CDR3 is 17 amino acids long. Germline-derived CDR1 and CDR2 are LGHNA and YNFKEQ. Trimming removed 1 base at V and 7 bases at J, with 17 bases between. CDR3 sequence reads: CASSQASGVDRNSPLHF. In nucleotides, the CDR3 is TGTGCCAGCAGCCAAGCTTCAGGAGTAGACAGAAATTCACCCCTCCACTTT.

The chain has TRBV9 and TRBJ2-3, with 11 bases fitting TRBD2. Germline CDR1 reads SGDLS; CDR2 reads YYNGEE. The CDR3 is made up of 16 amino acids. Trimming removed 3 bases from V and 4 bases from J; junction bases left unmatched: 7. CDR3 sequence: CASSEILAGGSDTQYF. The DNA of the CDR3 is TGTGCCAGCAGCGAGATATTAGCGGGAGGGTCAGATACGCAGTATTTT.

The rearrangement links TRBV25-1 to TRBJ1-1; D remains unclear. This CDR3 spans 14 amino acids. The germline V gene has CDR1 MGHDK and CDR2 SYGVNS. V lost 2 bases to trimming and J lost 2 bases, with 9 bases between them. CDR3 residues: CASSENRLNTEAFF. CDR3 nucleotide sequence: TGTGCCAGCAGTGAAAACAGACTTAACACTGAAGCTTTCTTT.

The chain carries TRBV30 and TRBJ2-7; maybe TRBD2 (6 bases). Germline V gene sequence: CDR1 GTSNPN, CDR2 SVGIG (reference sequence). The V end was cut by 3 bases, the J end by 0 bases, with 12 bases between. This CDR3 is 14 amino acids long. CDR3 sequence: CAWRGDWSSYEQYF. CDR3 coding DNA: TGTGCCTGGAGGGGGGACTGGAGCTCCTACGAGCAGTACTTC.

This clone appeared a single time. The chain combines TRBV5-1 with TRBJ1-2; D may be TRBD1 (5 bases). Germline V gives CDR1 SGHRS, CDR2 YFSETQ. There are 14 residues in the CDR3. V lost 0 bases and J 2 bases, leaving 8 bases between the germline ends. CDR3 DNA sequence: TGCGCCAGCAGCTTGGTAGGGGAGAACTATGGCTACACCTTC. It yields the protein CASSLVGENYGYTF.